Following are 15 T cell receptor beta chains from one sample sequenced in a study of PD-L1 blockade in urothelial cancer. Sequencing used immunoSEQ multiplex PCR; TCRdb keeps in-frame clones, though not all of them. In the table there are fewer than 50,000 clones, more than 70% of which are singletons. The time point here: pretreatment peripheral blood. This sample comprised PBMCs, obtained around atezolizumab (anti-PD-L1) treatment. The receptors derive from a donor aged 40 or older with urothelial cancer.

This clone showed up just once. As DNA, the CDR3 is TGTGCCAGCAGCTTAGGGGACAGGGGCAATCAGCCCCAGCATTTT. Encoded protein: CASSLGDRGNQPQHF. V and J are TRBV7-9 and TRBJ1-5; 9 bases line up with TRBD1. The CDR3 extends over 15 amino acids. The junction had 0 bases not matched to a gene; V was cut back by 1 base and J by 2 bases. The germline V gene has CDR1 SEHNR and CDR2 FQNEAQ (reference sequence).

The CDR3 DNA is TGCGCCAGCACCAAAGCGGGAGGGGGTGAGCAGTACTTC. Amino acid sequence: CASTKAGGGEQYF. The chain couples TRBV5-1 to TRBJ2-7; 10 bases are a match to TRBD2. Per the germline V gene, CDR1 is SGHRS and CDR2 is YFSETQ. J lost 7 bases, V lost 6 bases, and 7 bases had no gene match. The CDR3 has 13 amino acids.

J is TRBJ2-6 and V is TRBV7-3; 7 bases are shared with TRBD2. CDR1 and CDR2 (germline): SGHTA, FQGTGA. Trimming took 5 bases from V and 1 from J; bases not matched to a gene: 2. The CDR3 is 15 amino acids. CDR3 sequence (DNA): TGTGCCAGCAGCCCGGGGGGTTCTGGGGCCAACGTCCTGACTTTC. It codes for CASSPGGSGANVLTF.

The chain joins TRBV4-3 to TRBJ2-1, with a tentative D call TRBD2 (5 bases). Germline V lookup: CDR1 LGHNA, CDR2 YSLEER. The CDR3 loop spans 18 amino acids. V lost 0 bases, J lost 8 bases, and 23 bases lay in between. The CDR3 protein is CASSQDGQPGLPGDEQFF. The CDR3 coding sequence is TGCGCCAGCAGCCAAGATGGGCAGCCCGGACTCCCGGGCGATGAGCAGTTCTTC.

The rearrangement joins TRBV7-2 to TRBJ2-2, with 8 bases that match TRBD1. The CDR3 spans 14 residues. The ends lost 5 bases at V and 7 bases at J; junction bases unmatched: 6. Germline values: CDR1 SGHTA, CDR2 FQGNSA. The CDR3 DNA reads TGTGCCAGCAGCACACGACAGGGGAGCGGGGAGCTGTTTTTT. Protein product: CASSTRQGSGELFF.

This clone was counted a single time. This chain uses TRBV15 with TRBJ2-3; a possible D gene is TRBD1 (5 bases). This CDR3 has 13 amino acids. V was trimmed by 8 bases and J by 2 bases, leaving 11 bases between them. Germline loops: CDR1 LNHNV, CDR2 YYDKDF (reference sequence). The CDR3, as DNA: TGTGCCACCCTAACCAGGGACACAGATACGCAGTATTTT. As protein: CATLTRDTDTQYF.

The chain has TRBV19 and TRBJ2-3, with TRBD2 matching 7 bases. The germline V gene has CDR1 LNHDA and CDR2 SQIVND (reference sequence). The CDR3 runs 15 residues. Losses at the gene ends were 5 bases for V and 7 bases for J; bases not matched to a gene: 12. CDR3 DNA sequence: TGTGCCAGTAGTCGATCAAGCGGGGAGGGGAATACGCAGTATTTT. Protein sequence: CASSRSSGEGNTQYF.

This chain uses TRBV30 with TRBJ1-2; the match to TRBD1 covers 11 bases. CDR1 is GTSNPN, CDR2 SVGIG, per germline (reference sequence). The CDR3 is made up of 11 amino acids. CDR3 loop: CAGDRGYGYTF. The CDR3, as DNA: TGTGCTGGGGACAGGGGGTATGGCTACACCTTC.

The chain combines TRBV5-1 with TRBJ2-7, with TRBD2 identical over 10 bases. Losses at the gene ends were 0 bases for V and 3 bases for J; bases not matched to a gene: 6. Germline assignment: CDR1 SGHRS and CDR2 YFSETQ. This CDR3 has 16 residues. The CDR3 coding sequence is TGCGCCAGCAGCTTGGGGGGGACTAGCGCATACTACGAGCAGTACTTC. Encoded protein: CASSLGGTSAYYEQYF.

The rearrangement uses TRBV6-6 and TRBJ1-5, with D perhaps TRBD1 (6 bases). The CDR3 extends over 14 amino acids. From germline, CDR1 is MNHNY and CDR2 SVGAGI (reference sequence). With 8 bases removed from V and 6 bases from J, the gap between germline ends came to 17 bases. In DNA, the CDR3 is TGTGCCAGCTGCCCAGGGCGAGGGGGTCAGCCCCAGCATTTT. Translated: CASCPGRGGQPQHF.

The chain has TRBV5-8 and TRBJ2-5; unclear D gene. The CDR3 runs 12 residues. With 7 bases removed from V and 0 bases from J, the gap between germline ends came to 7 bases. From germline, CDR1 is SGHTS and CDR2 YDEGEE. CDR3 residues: CASAAYQETQYF. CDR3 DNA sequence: TGTGCCAGCGCGGCCTACCAAGAGACCCAGTACTTC.

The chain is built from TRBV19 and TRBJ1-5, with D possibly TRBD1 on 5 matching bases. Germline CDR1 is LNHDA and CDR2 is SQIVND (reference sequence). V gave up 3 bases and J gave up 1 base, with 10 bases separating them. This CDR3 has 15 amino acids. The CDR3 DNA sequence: TGTGCCAGTAGTATGGACAATGGGAGCAATCAGCCCCAGCATTTT. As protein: CASSMDNGSNQPQHF.

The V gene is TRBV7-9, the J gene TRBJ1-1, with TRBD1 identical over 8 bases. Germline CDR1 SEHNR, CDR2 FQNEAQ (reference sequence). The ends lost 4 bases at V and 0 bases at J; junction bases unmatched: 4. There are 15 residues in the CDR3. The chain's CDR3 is CASSSGTGLNTEAFF. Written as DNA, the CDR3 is TGTGCCAGCAGCTCAGGGACAGGCCTGAACACTGAAGCTTTCTTT.

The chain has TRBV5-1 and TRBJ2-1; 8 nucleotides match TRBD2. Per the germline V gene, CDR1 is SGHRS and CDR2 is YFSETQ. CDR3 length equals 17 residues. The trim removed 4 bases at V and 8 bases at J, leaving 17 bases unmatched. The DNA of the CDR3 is TGCGCCAGCAGCCCCGGGACTAGATTGGGGGCCCTTTATGAGCAGTTCTTC. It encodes CASSPGTRLGALYEQFF.

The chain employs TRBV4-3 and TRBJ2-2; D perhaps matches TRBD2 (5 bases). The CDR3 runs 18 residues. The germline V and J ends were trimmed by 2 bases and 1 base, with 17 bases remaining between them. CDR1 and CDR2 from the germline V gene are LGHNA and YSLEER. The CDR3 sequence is CASSQRVGLGLNTGELFF. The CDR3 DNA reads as TGCGCCAGCAGCCAAAGGGTCGGACTGGGATTGAACACCGGGGAGCTGTTTTTT.